This entry lists 6 T cell receptor beta chains sequenced from one sample in a study of PD-1 blockade in classical Hodgkin lymphoma. Sequencing was performed with immunoSEQ multiplex PCR; in TCRdb, only in-frame clones are kept and a portion is missing. The table records more than 85,000 clones, around nine tenths of them present only once. Regarding time point: cycle 4 day 1 (C4D1), after six to seven weeks of nivolumab. Brentuximab vedotin exposure varied, and every patient relapsed after autologous stem cell transplantation. The specimen was peripheral blood mononuclear cells (PBMCs), collected before the fourth cycle of nivolumab. The source is a human donor with classical Hodgkin lymphoma.

V and J are TRBV19 and TRBJ2-4; D unclear. The V end was cut by 3 bases, the J end by 4 bases, with 7 bases between. CDR3 length: 13 residues. Germline V gene lookup returns CDR1 LNHDA and CDR2 SQIVND (reference sequence). DNA for the CDR3: TGTGCCAGTAGTATCACGGAGAAAAACATTCAGTACTTC. Protein product: CASSITEKNIQYF. Supplemented by reference TRBV19 and TRBJ2-4, the full variable domain reads DGGITQSPKYLFRKEGQNVTLSCEQNLNHDAMYWYRQDPGQGLRLIYYSQIVNDFQKGDIAEGYSVSREKKESFPLTVTSAQKNPTAFYLCASSITEKNIQYFGAGTRLSVL.

This clone has only one observation. The V call is TRBV5-4, the J call TRBJ2-1; D is tentatively TRBD1 or TRBD2 (5 bases each). Germline lookup yields CDR1 SGHNT and CDR2 YYREEE (reference sequence). Trimming removed 1 base at V and 4 bases at J, with 15 bases between. The CDR3 contains 16 residues. CDR3 nucleotide sequence: TGTGCCAGCAGCTTGTGGGTAGGGGAGAATTACAATGAGCAGTTCTTC. Amino acid sequence: CASSLWVGENYNEQFF.

The chain has TRBV10-2 and TRBJ1-1, with D unresolved. Trimming took 5 bases from V and 1 from J, leaving 8 bases between them. The CDR3 has 13 amino acids. Germline V gene data show CDR1 as WSHSY and CDR2 as SAAADI. The CDR3 nucleotides read TGCGCCAGCAGTCCCACGGGGAACACTGAAGCTTTCTTT. This translates into CASSPTGNTEAFF.

V is TRBV10-3 and J is TRBJ2-3, with 7 bases identical to TRBD2. V lost 3 bases, J lost 0 bases, and 3 bases stayed unmatched. This CDR3 is 15 amino acids long. Germline V gene lookup returns CDR1 ENHRY and CDR2 SYGVKD. The CDR3 sequence: CAISETSVSTDTQYF. The CDR3 bases are TGTGCCATCAGTGAAACTAGCGTTAGCACAGATACGCAGTATTTT.

The CDR3 DNA follows: TGTGCCAGCAGTTCCCCAGGACAGGGGTCTGGCTACACCTTC. This encodes CASSSPGQGSGYTF. V and J are TRBV6-6 and TRBJ1-2; 9 positions agree with TRBD1. The CDR3 spans 14 residues. Unmatched junction bases numbered 7, after V lost 4 bases and J lost 7 bases. CDR1 and CDR2 from the germline V gene are MNHNY and SVGAGI (reference sequence).

The chain carries TRBV5-1 and TRBJ2-1; 9 bases fit TRBD2. After removal of 0 bases from V and 5 bases from J, the junction contained 12 bases not matched to a gene. This CDR3 contains 18 residues. The germline V gene encodes CDR1 SGHRS and CDR2 YFSETQ. The DNA for the CDR3 is TGCGCCAGCAGCTTGGGACGCCGGGTTCTAGCGGGACACAATGAGCAGTTCTTC. Amino acid sequence: CASSLGRRVLAGHNEQFF.